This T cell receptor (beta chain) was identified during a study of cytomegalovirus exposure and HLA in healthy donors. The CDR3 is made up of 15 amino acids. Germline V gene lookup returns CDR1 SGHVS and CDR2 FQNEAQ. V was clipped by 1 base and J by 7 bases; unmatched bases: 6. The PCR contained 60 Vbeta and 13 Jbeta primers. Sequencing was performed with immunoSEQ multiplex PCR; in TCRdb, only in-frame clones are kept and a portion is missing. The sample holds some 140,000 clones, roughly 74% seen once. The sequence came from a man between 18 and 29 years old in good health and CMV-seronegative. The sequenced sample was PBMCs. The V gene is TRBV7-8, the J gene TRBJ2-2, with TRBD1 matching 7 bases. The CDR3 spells CASSLGRTGVGELFF. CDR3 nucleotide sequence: TGTGCCAGCAGCTTAGGTCGGACAGGTGTCGGGGAGCTGTTTTTT.